What follows are 20 T cell receptor beta chains derived from one specimen sequenced in a study of CD8+ T cells in alopecia areata. Once RNA had been extracted, it was reverse transcribed into cDNA to act as the sequencing template. The data were produced by immunoSEQ multiplex PCR, yet TCRdb's version contains in-frame clones alone and is incomplete. The sample includes about 180,000 clones, approximately 56% of them seen just once. Sequences were derived from CD4+ T cells sorted from blood, sampled at week 0. Every receptor here comes from a human donor with alopecia areata.

The chain combines TRBV7-9 with TRBJ1-1; D is unresolved. Trimming pared 3 bases from V and 1 base from J, leaving 9 bases between. The CDR3 length is 14 residues. Germline V gives CDR1 SEHNR, CDR2 FQNEAQ (reference sequence). CDR3 region: CASSFSGSNTEAFF. The CDR3 bases are TGTGCCAGCAGCTTTTCAGGATCGAACACTGAAGCTTTCTTT.

The chain combines TRBV30 with TRBJ1-5, with 8 bases matching TRBD1. Losses at the gene ends were 2 bases for V and 6 bases for J; bases not matched to a gene: 9. Germline CDR1 and CDR2: GTSNPN and SVGIG (reference sequence). The CDR3 runs to 15 residues. The CDR3 reads CAWSTEETGVQPQHF. CDR3 bases: TGTGCCTGGAGTACCGAGGAGACAGGGGTTCAGCCCCAGCATTTT.

This clone was recorded only once. This chain connects TRBV29-1 to TRBJ1-2; D perhaps matches TRBD1 (5 bases). Trimming took 4 bases from V and 1 from J, leaving 16 bases between them. Germline V lookup: CDR1 SQVTM, CDR2 ANQGSEA. CDR3 size: 15 residues. DNA for the CDR3: TGCAGCGTTGTTTCTCCGGGACGGAATAACTATGGCTACACCTTC. Translation gives CSVVSPGRNNYGYTF.

The rearrangement links TRBV15 to TRBJ1-2; 9 nucleotides agree with TRBD1. V was clipped by 0 bases and J by 7 bases; unmatched bases: 9. The germline V gene encodes CDR1 LNHNV and CDR2 YYDKDF (reference sequence). The CDR3 has 16 residues. This CDR3 reads CATSRDPGGQGGGYTF. CDR3 nucleotides: TGTGCCACCAGCAGAGATCCGGGGGGACAGGGTGGTGGCTACACCTTC.

The V and J genes are TRBV29-1 and TRBJ1-2; no clear D. Germline CDR1 SQVTM, CDR2 ANQGSEA. Trimming stripped 4 bases from V and 4 bases from J, with 10 bases between. The CDR3 loop spans 12 amino acids. CDR3 residues: CSVATIGYGYTF. The CDR3 DNA reads TGCAGCGTTGCGACAATAGGCTATGGCTACACCTTC.

The CDR3 coding sequence is TGTGCCAGCAGCCAAGATTTTGGCTTGGGGTACGAGCAGTACTTC. This codes for CASSQDFGLGYEQYF. This chain joins TRBV14 and TRBJ2-7; D is uncertain. Trimming removed 0 bases from V and 4 bases from J, with 13 bases in between. Germline V gene lookup returns CDR1 SGHDN and CDR2 FVKESK. The CDR3 has 15 amino acids.

This chain uses TRBV7-2 with TRBJ1-2; D ambiguous. This CDR3 has 15 amino acids. Germline CDR1 and CDR2: SGHTA and FQGNSA. Trimming took off 1 base at V and 8 bases at J, with 17 bases between the two ends. The CDR3 DNA sequence: TGTGCCAGCAGCTTAGTTGCTTCAACTTTACGGGGCTACACCTTC. Residues: CASSLVASTLRGYTF. The whole variable domain, remainder taken from reference TRBV7-2 and TRBJ1-2, is GAGVSQSPSNKVTEKGKDVELRCDPISGHTALYWYRQSLGQGLEFLIYFQGNSAPDKSGLPSDRFSAERTGGSVSTLTIQRTQQEDSAVYLCASSLVASTLRGYTFGSGTRLTVV.

The rearrangement uses TRBV7-3 and TRBJ2-3; TRBD2 agrees at 8 bases. Trimming removed 3 bases from V and 5 bases from J; junction bases left unmatched: 10. The CDR3 totals 16 residues. Germline V lookup: CDR1 SGHTA, CDR2 FQGTGA. CDR3 coding DNA: TGTGCCAGCAGCTTTGTCGGCGGGGGGTCCGTAGATACGCAGTATTTT. Translated: CASSFVGGGSVDTQYF.

The rearrangement links TRBV29-1 to TRBJ1-2; 9 bases are shared with TRBD1. The CDR3 contains 14 residues. Trimming took 7 bases from V and 1 from J; bases not matched to a gene: 7. Germline V gene sequence: CDR1 SQVTM, CDR2 ANQGSEA. CDR3 in amino acids: CSALQGAGNYGYTF. As DNA, the CDR3 is TGCAGCGCCTTACAGGGGGCTGGTAACTATGGCTACACCTTC.

V usage is TRBV7-3 and J usage is TRBJ2-3, with D possibly TRBD1 on 6 matching bases. This CDR3 contains 14 residues. Trimming shortened V by 4 bases and J by 3 bases, and 11 bases separated the two germline ends. CDR1 is SGHTA and CDR2 is FQGTGA in the germline V gene. The CDR3 loop reads CASSSNRATDTQYF. The DNA for the CDR3 is TGTGCCAGCAGCTCTAACAGGGCAACAGATACGCAGTATTTT.

The chain links TRBV6-5 to TRBJ1-2; D may be TRBD1 (5 bases). Germline V gene lookup returns CDR1 MNHEY and CDR2 SVGAGI. The CDR3 covers 14 residues. V lost 2 bases, J lost 0 bases, and 7 bases lay in between. The CDR3 loop is CASSYGTANYGYTF. In DNA form, the CDR3 reads TGTGCCAGCAGTTACGGGACGGCTAACTATGGCTACACCTTC.

This chain joins TRBV5-6 and TRBJ2-1; a possible D gene is TRBD2 (7 bases). V lost 4 bases, J lost 12 bases, and 26 bases lay in between. The germline CDR1 and CDR2 sequences are SGHDT and YYEEEE. The CDR3 totals 16 residues. CDR3 region: CASSHGQGSWRGRQFF. CDR3 DNA: TGTGCCAGCAGCCACGGGCAGGGGAGTTGGCGGGGGAGGCAGTTCTTC.

This clone was seen a handful of times. This chain connects TRBV19 to TRBJ1-1; maybe TRBD1 (5 bases). The CDR3 extends over 14 amino acids. Germline V gene data show CDR1 as LNHDA and CDR2 as SQIVND (reference sequence). Trimming pared 9 bases from V and 3 bases from J, leaving 17 bases between. The CDR3 is CASTLYGRDTEAFF. CDR3 nucleotide sequence: TGTGCCAGCACCCTCTACGGCAGGGACACTGAAGCTTTCTTT.

This clone has just a few counts. This sequence joins TRBV7-2 and TRBJ2-3; possible D gene TRBD2, 6 bases. Trimming took 3 bases from V and 1 from J, leaving 8 bases between them. From germline, CDR1 is SGHTA and CDR2 FQGNSA. The CDR3 contains 14 residues. CDR3 sequence reads: CASSFGGGTDTQYF. The CDR3 DNA sequence: TGTGCCAGCAGCTTCGGCGGGGGCACAGATACGCAGTATTTT.

This chain connects TRBV27 to TRBJ1-6; 8 bases are a match to TRBD1. Germline lookup yields CDR1 MNHEY and CDR2 SMNVEV (reference sequence). This CDR3 region has 15 residues. Losses at the gene ends were 4 bases for V and 11 bases for J; bases not matched to a gene: 10. The CDR3 coding sequence is TGTGCCAGCAGTTCAACGACAGGGGCCACGGCACCCCTCCACTTT. Residues: CASSSTTGATAPLHF.

The gene calls are TRBV6-1 and TRBJ2-5; TRBD2 is a possible D gene (5 bases). From germline, CDR1 is MNHNS and CDR2 SASEGT. Trimming took 6 bases from V and 5 from J, leaving 16 bases between them. This CDR3 has 14 residues. The CDR3 DNA sequence: TGTGCCAGCAGGTCCCCAGGAGCGGTGGAGACCCAGTACTTC. Translation gives CASRSPGAVETQYF.

The rearrangement links TRBV6-1 to TRBJ1-6, with 11 nucleotides matching TRBD1. This CDR3 region has 16 residues. With V trimmed by 6 bases and J by 9 bases, 10 bases remained unmatched. CDR1 MNHNS and CDR2 SASEGT come from the germline V gene. The CDR3 bases are TGTGCCAGCAGCGAAAGGGGACAGGGGGTTAGTTCACCCCTCCACTTT. Translated, it gives CASSERGQGVSSPLHF.

This chain connects TRBV11-2 to TRBJ2-3; 9 bases map to TRBD2. Trimming removed 5 bases from V and 3 bases from J; junction bases left unmatched: 6. The CDR3 contains 15 residues. Germline-derived CDR1 and CDR2 are SGHAT and FQNNGV. The CDR3 sequence: CASSDRGGGTDTQYF. The CDR3 nucleotides are TGTGCCAGCAGCGATCGCGGGGGGGGTACAGATACGCAGTATTTT.

This clone was observed a few times. The rearrangement joins TRBV27 to TRBJ1-1; D gene unclear. CDR3 length: 14 residues. Germline CDR1 reads MNHEY; CDR2 reads SMNVEV (reference sequence). V was shortened by 2 bases and J by 4 bases, with 11 bases between the two germline ends. In nucleotides, the CDR3 is TGTGCCAGCAGTTTAATGGCGCGTATCACTGAAGCTTTCTTT. Translating gives CASSLMARITEAFF.

The rearrangement uses TRBV29-1 and TRBJ1-1; 7 bases align to TRBD1. This CDR3 region has 13 residues. V shed 3 bases, J shed 4 bases, and the junction held 5 bases outside the gene matches. CDR1 is SQVTM and CDR2 is ANQGSEA in the germline V gene. CDR3: CSVETGKRTEAFF. DNA for the CDR3: TGCAGCGTTGAGACAGGGAAGCGCACTGAAGCTTTCTTT.